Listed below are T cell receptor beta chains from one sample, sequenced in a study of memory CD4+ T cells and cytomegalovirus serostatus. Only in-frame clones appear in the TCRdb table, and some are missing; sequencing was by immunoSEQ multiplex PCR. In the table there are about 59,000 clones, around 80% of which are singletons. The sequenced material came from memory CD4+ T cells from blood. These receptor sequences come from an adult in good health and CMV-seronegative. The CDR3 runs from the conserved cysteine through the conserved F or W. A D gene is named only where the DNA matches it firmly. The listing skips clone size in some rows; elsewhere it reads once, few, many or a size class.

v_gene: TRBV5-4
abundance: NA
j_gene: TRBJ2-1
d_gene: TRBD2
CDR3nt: TGTGCCAGCAGCGATCGGACTAGCGGGCCGAGCTCCTACAATGAGCAGTTCTTC
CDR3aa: CASSDRTSGPSSYNEQFF

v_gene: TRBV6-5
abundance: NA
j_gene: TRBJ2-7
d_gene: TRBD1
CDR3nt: TGTGCCAGCAGTTACTTTATGGGACAGGAGGTCTACGAGCAGTACTTC
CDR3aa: CASSYFMGQEVYEQYF

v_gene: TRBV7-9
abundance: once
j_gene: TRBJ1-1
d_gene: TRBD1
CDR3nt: TGTGCCAGCACCCAACAGGGGGCTTTGCAGACTGAAGCTTTCTTT
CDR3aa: CASTQQGALQTEAFF

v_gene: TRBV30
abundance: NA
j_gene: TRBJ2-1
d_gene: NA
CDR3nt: TGTGCCTGGAGTCCGGGGATTAGTGGGTCCTACAATGAGCAGTTCTTC
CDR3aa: CAWSPGISGSYNEQFF

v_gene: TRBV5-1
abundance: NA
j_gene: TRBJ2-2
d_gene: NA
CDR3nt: TGCGCCAGCAGCCGCCAGGACAACCCAGGCACCGGGGAGCTGTTTTTT
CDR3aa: CASSRQDNPGTGELFF

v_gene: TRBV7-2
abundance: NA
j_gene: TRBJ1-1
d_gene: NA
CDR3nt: TGTGCCAGCAGCTTAGAACCAAACACTGAAGCTTTCTTT
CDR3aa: CASSLEPNTEAFF

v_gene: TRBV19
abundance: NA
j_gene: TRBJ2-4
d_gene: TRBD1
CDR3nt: TGTGCCAGTAGTCTAGAAACAGGGGTAAAAAACATTCAGTACTTC
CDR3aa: CASSLETGVKNIQYF

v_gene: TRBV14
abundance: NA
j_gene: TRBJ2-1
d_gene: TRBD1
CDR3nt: TGTGCCAGCAGCCAAGGGGTGACAGGGACCGATGAGCAGTTCTTC
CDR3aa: CASSQGVTGTDEQFF

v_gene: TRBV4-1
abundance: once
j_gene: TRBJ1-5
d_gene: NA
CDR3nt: TGCGCCAGCAGTCCGGATGCCGGGACGCCCGAGCCCCAGCATTTT
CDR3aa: CASSPDAGTPEPQHF

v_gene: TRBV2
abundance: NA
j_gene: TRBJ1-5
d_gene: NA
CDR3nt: TGTGCCAGCGTTTCTTTCCCATTTGAGCCCCAGCATTTT
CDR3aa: CASVSFPFEPQHF

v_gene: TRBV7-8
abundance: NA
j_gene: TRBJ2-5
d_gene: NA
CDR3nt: TGTGCCAGCAGCTTAGGAGGGAGGGAGACCCAGTACTTC
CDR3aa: CASSLGGRETQYF

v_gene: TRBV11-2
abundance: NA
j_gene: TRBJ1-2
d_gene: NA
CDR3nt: TGTGCCAGCAGCTTGGCCAGGGAGGGGTATGGCTACACCTTC
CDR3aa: CASSLAREGYGYTF

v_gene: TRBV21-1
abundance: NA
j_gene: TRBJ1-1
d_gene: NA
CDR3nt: TGTGCCAGCAGCAAACCGAGAAGGGGGGAAGGCACTGAAGCTTTCTTT
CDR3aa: CASSKPRRGEGTEAFF

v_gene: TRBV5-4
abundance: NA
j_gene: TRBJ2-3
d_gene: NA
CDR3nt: TGTGCCAGCAGCTCCCGGATAAGCACAGATACGCAGTATTTT
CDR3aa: CASSSRISTDTQYF

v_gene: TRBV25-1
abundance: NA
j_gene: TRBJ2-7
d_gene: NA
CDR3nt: TGTGCCAGCAGCGCCTACCTTCGGGACGAGCAGTACTTC
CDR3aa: CASSAYLRDEQYF

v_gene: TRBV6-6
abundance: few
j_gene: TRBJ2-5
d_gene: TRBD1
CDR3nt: TGTGCCAGCCTACAGGGGTTCGGGGAGACCCAGTACTTC
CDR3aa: CASLQGFGETQYF

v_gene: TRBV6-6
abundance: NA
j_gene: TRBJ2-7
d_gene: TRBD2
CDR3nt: TGTGCCAGCGGTAAGCGGGACCTCTACGAGCAGTACTTC
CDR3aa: CASGKRDLYEQYF

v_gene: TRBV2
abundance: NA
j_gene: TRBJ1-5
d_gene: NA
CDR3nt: TGTGCCAGCAGTCGCATGACTCAGCCCCAGCATTTT
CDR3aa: CASSRMTQPQHF

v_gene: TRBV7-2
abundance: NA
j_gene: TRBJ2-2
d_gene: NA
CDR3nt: TGTGCCAGCAGCCCTCAGGGTACCGGGGAGCTGTTTTTT
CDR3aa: CASSPQGTGELFF

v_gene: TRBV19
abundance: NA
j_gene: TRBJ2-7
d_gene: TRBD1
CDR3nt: TGTGCCAGTAGTTTGTCCGGGACAGGTCACTACGAGCAGTACTTC
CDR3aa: CASSLSGTGHYEQYF

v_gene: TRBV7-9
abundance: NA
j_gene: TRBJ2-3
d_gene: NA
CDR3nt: TGTGCCAGCAGCTTAGGGAGTACAGATACGCAGTATTTT
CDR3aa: CASSLGSTDTQYF

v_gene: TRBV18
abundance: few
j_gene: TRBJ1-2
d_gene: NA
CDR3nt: TGTGCCAGCTCACCCAGGGACGGCTACACCTTC
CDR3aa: CASSPRDGYTF

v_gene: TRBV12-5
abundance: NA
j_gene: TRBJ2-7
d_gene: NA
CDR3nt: TGTGCTAGTGGCCCCGGGCTGGGGGGTCCGGACGAGCAGTACTTC
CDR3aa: CASGPGLGGPDEQYF

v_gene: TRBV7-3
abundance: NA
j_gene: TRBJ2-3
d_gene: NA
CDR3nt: TGTGCCAGCAGCTTGACGGCAGGAGGGGGAGGAGGCACAGATACGCAGTATTTT
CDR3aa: CASSLTAGGGGGTDTQYF

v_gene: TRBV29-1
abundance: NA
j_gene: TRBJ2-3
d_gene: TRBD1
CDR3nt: TGTGGGGGACAGTCGACAGGGAGCACAGATACGCAGTATTTT
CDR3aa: CGGQSTGSTDTQYF

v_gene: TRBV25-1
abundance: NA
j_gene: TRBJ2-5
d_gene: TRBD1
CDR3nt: TGTGCCAGCAGGAGGGGGCACGAGACCCAGTACTTC
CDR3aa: CASRRGHETQYF

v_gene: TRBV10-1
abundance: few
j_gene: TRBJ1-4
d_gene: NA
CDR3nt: TGCGCCAGCAGTGACAGGGTCGACGAAAAACTGTTTTTT
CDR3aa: CASSDRVDEKLFF

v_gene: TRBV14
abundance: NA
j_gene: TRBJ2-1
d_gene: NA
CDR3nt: TGTGCCAGCAGCCAGGACGGGAGAGCTTATGAGCAGTTCTTC
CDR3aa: CASSQDGRAYEQFF

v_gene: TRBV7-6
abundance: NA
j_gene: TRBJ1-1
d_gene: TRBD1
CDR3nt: TGTGCCAGCAGCCACTCAAGGGACAGCCGACCGAGCACTGAAGCTTTCTTT
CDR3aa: CASSHSRDSRPSTEAFF

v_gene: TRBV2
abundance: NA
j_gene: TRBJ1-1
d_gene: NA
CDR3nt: TGTGCCAGCAGTGAAACAGGCATGAACACTGAAGCTTTCTTT
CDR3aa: CASSETGMNTEAFF

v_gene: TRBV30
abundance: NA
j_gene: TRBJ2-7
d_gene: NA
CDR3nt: TGTGCCTGGAGTGGAACCCGTGAGCAGTACTTC
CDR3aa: CAWSGTREQYF

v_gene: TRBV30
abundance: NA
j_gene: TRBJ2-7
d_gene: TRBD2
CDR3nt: TGTGCCTGGAGGTTTAGGCGGGGGGCCTACGAGCAGTACTTC
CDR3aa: CAWRFRRGAYEQYF

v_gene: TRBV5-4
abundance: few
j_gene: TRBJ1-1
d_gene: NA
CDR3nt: TGTGCCAGCAGCTTGGGGGGGGGTGTTTCCACTGAAGCTTTCTTT
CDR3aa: CASSLGGGVSTEAFF

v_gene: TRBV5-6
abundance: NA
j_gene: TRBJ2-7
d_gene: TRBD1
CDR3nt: TGTGCCAGCAGCGTCGGACAGGCTTACGAGCAGTACTTC
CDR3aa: CASSVGQAYEQYF

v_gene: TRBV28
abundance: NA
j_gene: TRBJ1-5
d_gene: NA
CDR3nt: TGTGCCAGCAGTTTTGGTGGGGCAGGCAATCAGCCCCAGCATTTT
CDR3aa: CASSFGGAGNQPQHF

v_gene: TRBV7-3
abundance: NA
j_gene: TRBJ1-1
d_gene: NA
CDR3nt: TGTGCCAGCAGCAAGGACCCGTCCACTGAAGCTTTCTTT
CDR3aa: CASSKDPSTEAFF

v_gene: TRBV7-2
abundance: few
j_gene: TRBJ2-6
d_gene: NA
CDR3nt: TGTGCCAGCAGCTTAGGTTTACTCGGCGGTCCCTCTGGGGCCAACGTCCTGACTTTC
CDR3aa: CASSLGLLGGPSGANVLTF

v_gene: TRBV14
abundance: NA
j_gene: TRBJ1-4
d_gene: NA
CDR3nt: TGTGCCAGCAGCCAAGTAGTCGGGGCTGGGGAAAAACTGTTTTTT
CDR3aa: CASSQVVGAGEKLFF

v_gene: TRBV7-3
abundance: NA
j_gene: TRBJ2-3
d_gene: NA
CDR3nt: TGTGCCAGCAGCTTAACCGACACAGATACGCAGTATTTT
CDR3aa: CASSLTDTDTQYF

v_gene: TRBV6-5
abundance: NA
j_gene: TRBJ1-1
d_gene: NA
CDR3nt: TGTGCCAGCAGCTTTGACAGAACTGAAGCTTTCTTT
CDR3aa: CASSFDRTEAFF